Following are 8 T cell receptor beta chains from one sample sequenced in a study of yellow fever vaccine responses in identical twins. TCRdb redid the calling of the RT-PCR reads with MiXCR, one entry per CDR3 protein. The sample yields roughly 36,000 distinct CDR3 sequences, about three fifths seen once. Specimen: T cells from blood (PBMCs), unsorted or a sorted subset (not recorded which), collected before or after yellow fever vaccination (not recorded which). The source of these receptors is a woman under 30 who received the yellow fever vaccine.

The chain recombines TRBV6-1 with TRBJ2-5, with D uncertain. The ends were cut back, 4 bases at V and 5 bases at J, with 8 bases in the middle. The CDR3 has 12 residues. The germline CDR1 and CDR2 sequences are MNHNS and SASEGT. CDR3 sequence (DNA): TGTGCCAGCAGTGCCCACGTGGAGACCCAGTACTTC. Its protein product is CASSAHVETQYF.

V gene TRBV2 combines with J gene TRBJ2-3, with TRBD1 matching over 7 bases. The ends lost 9 bases at V and 0 bases at J; junction bases unmatched: 3. This CDR3 has 13 residues. Germline-derived CDR1 and CDR2 are SNHLY and FYNNEI. The DNA of the CDR3 is TGTGCCAGGAGACAGGGTAGCACAGATACGCAGTATTTT. The encoded protein is CARRQGSTDTQYF.

This clonotype has more than one count but fewer than ten. V gene TRBV23-1 combines with J gene TRBJ2-3; D is unresolved. Being an ORF, TRBV23-1 has a function that is uncertain. This CDR3 comprises 16 residues. Trimming took 3 bases from V and 0 from J, leaving 13 bases between them. CDR3 protein: CASSHRRTTSTDTQYF. CDR3 nucleotide sequence: TGCGCCAGCAGTCATCGAAGAACGACTAGCACAGATACGCAGTATTTT.

This clonotype appeared a few times. The V gene is TRBV18, the J gene TRBJ2-7; 8 nucleotides agree with TRBD2. This CDR3 spans 17 amino acids. CDR1 is KGHSH, CDR2 LQKENI, per germline. The junction had 12 bases not matched to a gene; V was cut back by 3 bases and J by 2 bases. The CDR3 loop is CASSPGSELAEPYEQYF. The CDR3 bases are TGTGCCAGCTCACCTGGGTCCGAACTAGCGGAGCCCTACGAGCAGTACTTC.

J is TRBJ2-7 and V is TRBV2, with D unresolved. CDR1 is SNHLY, CDR2 FYNNEI, per germline. V lost 0 bases and J lost 3, with 15 bases in between. The CDR3 sequence is 16 residues long. DNA of the CDR3: TGTGCCAGCAGTGAAGCGCTTCTGGGCAGATACTACGAGCAGTACGTC. It specifies CASSEALLGRYYEQYV.

The J gene is TRBJ2-4, the V gene TRBV28, with D perhaps TRBD2 (6 bases). V dropped 2 bases and J dropped 9 bases, with 14 bases sitting between them. The germline gives CDR1 MDHEN, CDR2 SYDVKM. The CDR3 extends over 14 amino acids. CDR3 nucleotide sequence: TGTGCCAGCAGTTTACCGGGGGTTCAGCGCATTCAGTACTTC. Protein product: CASSLPGVQRIQYF.

This chain uses TRBV18 with TRBJ2-3; 11 bases are a match to TRBD2. V lost 0 bases and J lost 2; bases outside the gene matches: 1. CDR1 is KGHSH, CDR2 LQKENI, per germline. The CDR3 runs to 16 residues. Here the CDR3 DNA reads TGTGCCAGCTCACCACCGGGACTAGCGGCCACAGATACGCAGTATTTT. Encoded protein: CASSPPGLAATDTQYF.

The chain has TRBV4-1 and TRBJ1-5; TRBD1 is a possible D gene (6 bases). Looked up from germline, CDR1 is MGHRA and CDR2 is YSYEKL. Trimming took 0 bases from V and 6 from J, leaving 9 bases between them. This CDR3 region has 14 residues. CDR3 nucleotide sequence: TGCGCCAGCAGCCAAGACCAGGGGATTCAGCCCCAGCATTTT. Encoded protein: CASSQDQGIQPQHF.